A selection of T cell receptor beta chains follows, all from one sample in a study of control samples from healthy donors and cancer patients. This table comes from immunoSEQ multiplex PCR, and its TCRdb copy is limited to in-frame clones, with some not included. This sample has about 18,000 clones, with just over 85% found just once. The sample consisted of PBMCs. These receptors originate from a woman in her 70s with colorectal cancer. CDR3s include the opening cysteine and the closing phenylalanine or tryptophan. Each record gives: CDR3 protein, CDR3 DNA, D gene, clone size, J gene, V gene, CDR3 length. The D gene is left open where the match is weak. Where a row states a size, it is once, few, many or the class of an expanded clone; other rows omit it.

CASSSGSTGHTEAFF TGTGCCAGCAGCTCGGGCTCGACAGGGCACACTGAAGCTTTCTTT TRBD1 once TRBJ1-1 TRBV7-2 15
CASGLTTGTHFEETQYF TGTGCTAGTGGTTTGACGACCGGGACTCATTTTGAAGAGACCCAGTACTTC . . TRBJ2-5 TRBV12-5 17
CASSSGTEAWGRNEQFF TGTGCCAGCAGCTCCGGGACTGAAGCCTGGGGTAGGAATGAGCAGTTCTTC . . TRBJ2-1 TRBV7-2 17
CASSFATNYGYTF TGTGCCAGCAGTTTTGCGACTAACTATGGCTACACCTTC . . TRBJ1-2 TRBV27 13
CASSEVASAALYGYTF TGTGCCAGCAGTGAAGTTGCGTCCGCAGCACTGTACGGCTACACCTTC . . TRBJ1-2 TRBV6-1 16
CASSPGVGHSGNTIYF TGTGCCAGCAGCCCGGGGGTGGGGCACTCTGGAAACACCATATATTTT . once TRBJ1-3 TRBV7-2 16
CASSQVTGNTEAFF TGTGCCAGCAGCCAAGTGACGGGGAACACTGAAGCTTTCTTT . few TRBJ1-1 TRBV4-2 14
CATSDPGQGDHEQFF TGTGCCACCAGTGACCCGGGACAGGGAGATCATGAGCAGTTCTTC TRBD1 . TRBJ2-1 TRBV24-1 15